These T cell receptor beta chains were read from a single sample in a study of T cells in Graves' hyperthyroidism and ophthalmopathy. TCRdb re-called the multiplex PCR reads with MiXCR, one entry per CDR3 protein. This table has about 770,000 distinct CDR3 sequences, 18% appearing once. Sequencing used blood. The receptors originated from a woman aged 45-59 years with Graves' hyperthyroidism that later progressed to Graves' ophthalmopathy. Each CDR3 is given with its conserved first and last residue. The D gene is left open where the match is weak. A clone size is listed for some rows: how often the clone was seen (once, few, many), or a class if it is expanded.

j_call d_call clone_size v_call cdr3_aa cdr3_nt
TRBJ1-5 TRBD1 few TRBV6-1 CASSPRTGFLQPQHF TGTGCCAGCAGTCCCCGGACAGGGTTTCTTCAGCCCCAGCATTTT
TRBJ2-1 TRBD1 - TRBV9 CATGTGYNEQFF TGTGCCACCGGGACAGGGTACAATGAGCAGTTCTTC
TRBJ1-4 TRBD1 many TRBV11-2 CASSLDGGQGREKLFF TGTGCCAGCAGCTTAGATGGCGGACAGGGTCGTGAAAAACTGTTTTTT
TRBJ1-4 TRBD1 - TRBV7-2 CASSLRTGGNEKLFF TGTGCCAGCAGCCTAAGGACAGGGGGTAATGAAAAACTGTTTTTT
TRBJ2-5 TRBD1 many TRBV14 CASSQDSFRDRGLVTQYF TGTGCCAGCAGCCAAGATTCCTTCCGAGACAGGGGATTGGTGACCCAGTACTTC
TRBJ2-2 - few TRBV20-1 CSAPRLTNTGELFF TGCAGTGCTCCTAGACTAACCAACACCGGGGAGCTGTTTTTT
TRBJ1-6 - few TRBV19 CASSPRSGNSPLHF TGTGCCAGTAGTCCGCGTTCGGGAAATTCACCCCTCCACTTT
TRBJ2-5 - few TRBV5-1 CASSLDSPRQETQYF TGCGCCAGCAGCTTGGACAGTCCCCGACAAGAGACCCAGTACTTC
TRBJ1-3 - few TRBV19 CASTDGPYSGNTIYF TGTGCCAGTACGGACGGACCTTACTCTGGAAACACCATATATTTT
TRBJ2-7 TRBD1 few TRBV15 CATSRDSGTGSYEQYF TGTGCCACCAGCAGAGACTCCGGGACAGGCTCCTACGAGCAGTACTTC
TRBJ2-5 - - TRBV3-1 CASGQVGGGQLETQYF TGTGCCAGCGGCCAAGTAGGAGGGGGGCAACTTGAGACCCAGTACTTC
TRBJ1-3 - - TRBV12-3/TRBV12-4 CASSLFPGLTSGNTIYF TGTGCCAGCAGTTTATTTCCAGGCCTTACCTCTGGAAACACCATATATTTT
TRBJ2-7 - few TRBV7-6 CASSLGGTANNYEQYF TGTGCCAGCAGCTTAGGCGGGACAGCTAACAACTACGAGCAGTACTTC
TRBJ1-1 TRBD1 many TRBV7-2 CASKLPGQMNTEAFF TGTGCCAGCAAATTGCCGGGACAGATGAACACTGAAGCTTTCTTT
TRBJ2-1 TRBD2 few TRBV5-1 CASSLLGLAGGRFSYNEQFF TGCGCCAGCAGCTTGCTAGGACTAGCGGGGGGCCGATTCTCCTACAATGAGCAGTTCTTC
TRBJ1-1 - many TRBV3-1 CASRPTSLNTEAFF TGTGCCAGCAGACCGACAAGCTTGAACACTGAAGCTTTCTTT
TRBJ1-4 - - TRBV5-4 CASSPGVRNEKLFF TGTGCCAGCAGCCCCGGAGTGAGGAATGAAAAACTGTTTTTT
TRBJ2-3 - large TRBV5-8 CASSLAATLTDTQYF TGTGCCAGCAGCTTGGCGGCGACATTGACAGATACGCAGTATTTT
TRBJ1-1 TRBD1 - TRBV19 CASSQGVSGNTEAFF TGTGCCAGTAGTCAGGGGGTGTCGGGGAACACTGAAGCTTTCTTT
TRBJ2-7 TRBD1 few TRBV20-1 CSAISWDRVDEQYF TGCAGTGCTATTTCTTGGGACAGGGTCGACGAGCAGTACTTC
TRBJ1-6 TRBD1 few TRBV6-6 CASSYSRTGRHSSPLHF TGTGCCAGCAGTTACTCGCGGACAGGGAGGCATAGTTCACCCCTCCACTTT
TRBJ1-6 TRBD1 - TRBV18 CASSPQGGSNNSPLHF TGTGCCAGCTCACCCCAGGGGGGCTCGAATAATTCACCCCTCCACTTT
TRBJ2-2 - - TRBV7-3 CASSSTDRTGELFF TGTGCCAGCAGCTCGACAGACAGGACCGGGGAGCTGTTTTTT